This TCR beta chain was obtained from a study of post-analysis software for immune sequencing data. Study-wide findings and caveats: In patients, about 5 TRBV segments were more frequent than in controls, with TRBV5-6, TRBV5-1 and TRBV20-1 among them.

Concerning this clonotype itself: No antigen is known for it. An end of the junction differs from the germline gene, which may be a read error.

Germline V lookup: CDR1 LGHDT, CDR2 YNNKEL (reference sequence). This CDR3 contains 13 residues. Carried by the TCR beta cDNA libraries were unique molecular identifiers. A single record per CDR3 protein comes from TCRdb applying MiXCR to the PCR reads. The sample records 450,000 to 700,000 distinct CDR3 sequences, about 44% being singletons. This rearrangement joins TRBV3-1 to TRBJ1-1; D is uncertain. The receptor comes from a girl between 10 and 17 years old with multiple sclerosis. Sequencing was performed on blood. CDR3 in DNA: TGTGCCAGCAGTAACTTACTGAACACCGAAGCTTTCTTT. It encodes CASSNLLNTEAFF.